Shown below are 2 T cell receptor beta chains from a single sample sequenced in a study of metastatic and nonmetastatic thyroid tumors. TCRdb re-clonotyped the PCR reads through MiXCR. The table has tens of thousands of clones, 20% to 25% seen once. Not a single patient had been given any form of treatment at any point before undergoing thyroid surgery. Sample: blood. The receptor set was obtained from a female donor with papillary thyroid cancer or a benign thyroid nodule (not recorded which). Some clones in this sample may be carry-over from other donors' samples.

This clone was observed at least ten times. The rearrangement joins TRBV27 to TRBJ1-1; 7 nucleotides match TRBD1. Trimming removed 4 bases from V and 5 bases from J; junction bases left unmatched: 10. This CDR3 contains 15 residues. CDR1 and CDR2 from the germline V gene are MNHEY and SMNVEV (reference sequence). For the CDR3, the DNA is TGTGCCAGCAGTTCGGATAGGGGGCATAGGACTGAAGCTTTCTTT. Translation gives CASSSDRGHRTEAFF.

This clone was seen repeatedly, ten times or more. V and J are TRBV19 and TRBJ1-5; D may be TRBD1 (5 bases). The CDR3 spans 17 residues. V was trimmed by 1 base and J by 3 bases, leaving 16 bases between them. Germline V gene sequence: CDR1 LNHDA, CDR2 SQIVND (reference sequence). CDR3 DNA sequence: TGTGCCAGTAGTATAGGGAGGGGTCAACTCCCCAATCAGCCCCAGCATTTT. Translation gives CASSIGRGQLPNQPQHF.